This paragraph reports one T cell receptor beta chain. Its antigen is as yet unknown. Then a second PCR, running about 6 to 12 cycles, was carried out with a sample-barcoded 5' primer and a J-beta primer mix. Per-sample output comprised a minimum of 2.5 million paired-end reads containing CDR3. TCRdb ran MiXCR on the 5' RACE reads and lists one entry per CDR3 protein. The sample has some 800,000 distinct CDR3 sequences, 25% seen once. The data were taken from a study of blood T cells in healthy people across ages. Regarding the study as a whole: Diversity was higher, and naive CD4+ cells more numerous, in long-lived donors than in aged donors. Per-million-T-cell TCR beta diversity fell roughly linearly with age.

The CDR3 contains 20 residues. CDR1 and CDR2 (germline): MDHEN, SYDVKM. These same records also appear under a second study, on T cells of mothers and their children.

V gene TRBV28 combines with J gene TRBJ2-5; TRBD2 agrees at 15 bases. The end of the DNA aligns better with TRBJ2-1, so the J call may be wrong. Source material: blood. This TCR was recovered from a boy between 10 and 17 years old in good health. CDR3 protein: CASSLHWGLAGGPINNEQFF. The CDR3 DNA reads TGTGCCAGCAGTTTACATTGGGGACTAGCGGGAGGACCCATAAACAATGAGCAGTTCTTC.